A single sample gave rise to the 21 T cell receptor beta chains below, sequenced in a study of regulatory T cells in long-lasting Graves disease. The time point denotes: newly diagnosed GD, antithyroid drugs for less than 3 months. Extracted RNA from PBMCs served as the source of the TCR library. CDR3-region Arm-PCR and iRepertoire HTBI primers produced the TCR beta libraries. MiXCR, run by TCRdb on the multiplex PCR reads, gives a single entry per CDR3 protein. Found here are about 470,000 distinct CDR3 sequences, 15% of them singletons; the top ten hold over 15%. The sample also formed part of further work on T cells in Graves' hyperthyroidism and ophthalmopathy.

Sample: peripheral blood mononuclear cells (PBMCs), taken at new diagnosis, from a patient treated with antithyroid drugs. The receptors originated from a woman in her twenties or thirties with Graves disease.

The V and J genes are TRBV2 and TRBJ2-2; D may correspond to TRBD1 or TRBD2 (6 bases each). The CDR3 contains 15 residues. V dropped 2 bases and J dropped 5 bases, with 12 bases sitting between them. From germline, CDR1 is SNHLY and CDR2 FYNNEI. The CDR3 region is CASSELGGGTGELFF. CDR3 sequence (DNA): TGTGCCAGCAGTGAATTGGGGGGCGGAACCGGGGAGCTGTTTTTT. The variable domain in full, with the rest retrieved from reference TRBV2 and TRBJ2-2, is EPEVTQTPSHQVTQMGQEVILRCVPISNHLYFYWYRQILGQKVEFLVSFYNNEISEKSEIFDDQFSVERPDGSNFTLKIRSTKLEDSAMYFCASSELGGGTGELFFGEGSRLTVL.

This clonotype was seen at least ten times. The chain joins TRBV2 to TRBJ2-1; no clear D gene. Germline V gene sequence: CDR1 SNHLY, CDR2 FYNNEI. This CDR3 has 16 amino acids. V was pared by 6 bases and J by 4 bases, with 19 bases between. CDR3 sequence (DNA): TGTGCCAGCAGCTCAGATTCCGTAATAATGTACAATGAGCAGTTCTTC. Translation: CASSSDSVIMYNEQFF.

The rearrangement links TRBV4-1 to TRBJ2-2; D unclear. The V gene's germline CDR1 is MGHRA and CDR2 YSYEKL. CDR3 size: 14 residues. V was clipped by 0 bases and J by 7 bases, with 9 bases between them. Here the CDR3 DNA reads TGCGCCAGCAGCCAAGAGATGCCAGGCGGGGAGCTGTTTTTT. It specifies CASSQEMPGGELFF.

This clonotype was detected many times. A much larger clone is a single base away; this may be a read error. J is TRBJ2-1 and V is TRBV12-3 or TRBV12-4, with unresolved D. Between the trimmed V and J ends, which lost 3 bases and 0 bases, there was a span of 6 bases. There are 14 residues in the CDR3. This CDR3 reads CASSLRSSYNEQFF. As DNA, the CDR3 is TGTGCCAGCAGTTTGAGGAGCTCCTACAATGAGCAGTTCTTC.

This clonotype was seen a few times. The rearrangement uses TRBV29-1 and TRBJ2-1; TRBD2 matches at 10 bases. CDR3 size: 13 residues. The V segment lost 6 bases and the J segment 6 bases; nucleotides outside the gene matches: 5. Germline loops: CDR1 SQVTM, CDR2 ANQGSEA. The CDR3: CSVLGTSANEQFF. DNA for the CDR3: TGCAGCGTCCTGGGGACTAGCGCCAATGAGCAGTTCTTC.

This clonotype was counted between two and nine times. This chain joins TRBV4-1 and TRBJ1-6, with D perhaps TRBD1 (6 bases). The germline V and J ends were trimmed by 6 bases and 9 bases, with 18 bases remaining between them. The CDR3 consists of 15 residues. The germline CDR1 and CDR2 sequences are MGHRA and YSYEKL. The CDR3 here is CASSSVRGGGSPLHF. In nucleotides, the CDR3 is TGCGCCAGCAGTTCTGTCCGAGGGGGAGGTTCACCCCTCCACTTT.

Only a few counts were recorded for this clonotype. The junction and the germline gene differ at one end; a read error may be behind it. The chain couples TRBV4-1 to TRBJ2-5; a weak D match, TRBD2 (7 bases). This CDR3 spans 15 amino acids. Per the germline V gene, CDR1 is MGHRA and CDR2 is YSYEKL. The CDR3 sequence: CASSQAPRGAKTQYF. Written as DNA, the CDR3 is TGCGCCAGCAGTCAAGCACCCCGGGGGGCGAAGACCCAGTACTTC.

This clonotype was detected many times. The V call is TRBV3-1, the J call TRBJ2-7, with 11 bases aligning to TRBD1. Losses at the gene ends were 4 bases for V and 6 bases for J; bases not matched to a gene: 11. CDR1 is LGHDT and CDR2 is YNNKEL in the germline V gene (reference sequence). The CDR3 is 16 amino acids. The CDR3 here is CASSRPAGTGGAEQYF. In DNA form, the CDR3 reads TGTGCCAGCAGCCGCCCCGCGGGGACAGGGGGAGCCGAGCAGTACTTC.

The V call is TRBV20-1, the J call TRBJ2-1, with 9 nucleotides matching TRBD2. The V gene end was trimmed by 5 bases and the J gene end by 6 bases; junction bases not matched to a gene: 8. The CDR3 is 14 residues long. Germline assignment: CDR1 DFQATT and CDR2 SNEGSKA (reference sequence). The CDR3: CSAPLVAGVNEQFF. The CDR3 DNA reads TGCAGTGCTCCCTTGGTAGCGGGAGTCAATGAGCAGTTCTTC.

V usage is TRBV4-1 and J usage is TRBJ1-2; D possibly corresponds to TRBD1 (5 bases). Germline CDR1 is MGHRA and CDR2 is YSYEKL. V was cut by 1 base and J by 7 bases, with 13 bases left in between. The CDR3 spans 14 residues. The CDR3 spells CASSQGYRLTGYTF. Here the CDR3 DNA reads TGCGCCAGCAGCCAAGGTTACAGGTTGACTGGCTACACCTTC.

This chain joins TRBV4-1 and TRBJ2-5; 9 bases match TRBD2. There are 19 residues in the CDR3. J lost 5 bases, V lost 0 bases, and 16 bases had no gene match. CDR1 and CDR2 (germline): MGHRA, YSYEKL. The CDR3 sequence: CASSQEMGGRAGLSETQYF. The CDR3, as DNA: TGCGCCAGCAGCCAAGAAATGGGCGGGAGGGCCGGATTGAGTGAGACCCAGTACTTC.

In its sample, this clonotype was seen a few times. This chain connects TRBV6-1 to TRBJ2-1, with D maybe TRBD1 (6 bases). This CDR3 comprises 15 residues. CDR1 MNHNS and CDR2 SASEGT come from the germline V gene. The V gene lost 6 bases and the J gene lost 1 base, with 13 bases spanning the gap. This chain's CDR3 is CASREIGQSYNEQFF. The CDR3 DNA follows: TGTGCCAGCAGGGAAATAGGACAGTCCTACAATGAGCAGTTCTTC.

This clonotype turned up a few times. The CDR3 protein is CASSLSSPGVSPLHF. CDR3 in DNA: TGTGCCAGCAGTTTATCGAGTCCAGGGGTTTCACCCCTCCACTTT. The chain joins TRBV27 to TRBJ1-6; maybe TRBD1 (6 bases). CDR1 is MNHEY, CDR2 SMNVEV, per germline (reference sequence). The CDR3 covers 15 residues. Trimming pared 0 bases from V and 9 bases from J, leaving 12 bases between.

In regard to this clonotype: Possible read error: a much larger clone is one base away. The chain combines TRBV4-1 with TRBJ1-1; TRBD1 agrees at 7 bases. This CDR3 is built from 15 residues. Germline assignment: CDR1 MGHRA and CDR2 YSYEKL. CDR3: CASSQPGQMNTGAFF. The DNA for the CDR3 is TGCGCCAGCAGCCAACCGGGACAGATGAACACTGGAGCTTTCTTT.

The chain links TRBV14 to TRBJ1-6; D remains unclear. CDR1 and CDR2 (germline): SGHDN, FVKESK. The CDR3 covers 14 residues. V lost 2 bases to trimming and J lost 10 bases, with 12 bases between them. The CDR3 nucleotides are TGTGCCAGCAGCCAAATGGGAAGCGGGTCACCCCTCCACTTT. Its protein is CASSQMGSGSPLHF.

This clonotype was counted ten times or more. The chain recombines TRBV28 with TRBJ2-2; no firm D call. Germline V gives CDR1 MDHEN, CDR2 SYDVKM. CDR3 length: 14 residues. V was shortened by 7 bases and J by 6 bases, with 15 bases between the two germline ends. As DNA, the CDR3 is TGTGCCAGCACCTCCCCCCTCGGAGCCGGGGAGCTGTTTTTT. Protein product: CASTSPLGAGELFF.

This clonotype was seen at least ten times. The J gene is TRBJ2-1, the V gene TRBV12-3 or TRBV12-4; tentative D call: TRBD1 (5 bases). V lost 0 bases and J 2 bases, leaving 11 bases between the germline ends. The CDR3 runs 16 residues. The CDR3 spells CASSLARRDPYNEQFF. The CDR3 DNA sequence: TGTGCCAGCAGTTTAGCGCGCAGGGATCCCTACAATGAGCAGTTCTTC.

J is TRBJ2-2 and V is TRBV5-1; maybe TRBD2 (5 bases). Trimming shortened V by 5 bases and J by 7 bases, and 18 bases separated the two germline ends. The CDR3 spans 15 residues. Germline assignment: CDR1 SGHRS and CDR2 YFSETQ. This CDR3 reads CASRRSTLDGGELFF. In nucleotides, the CDR3 is TGCGCCAGCAGACGGAGTACACTAGATGGCGGGGAGCTGTTTTTT.

This clonotype was detected ten times or more. V and J are TRBV20-1 and TRBJ1-5; no clear D gene. Germline values: CDR1 DFQATT, CDR2 SNEGSKA (reference sequence). CDR3 length equals 13 residues. Deletions cut 1 base from V and 6 bases from J, with 10 bases between. CDR3 nucleotide sequence: TGCAGTGCTAGAGCCCTACCCCCTCAGCCCCAGCATTTT. Protein sequence: CSARALPPQPQHF.

Only one count was recorded for this clonotype. One junction end disagrees with the germline gene, perhaps due to a read error. The chain couples TRBV6-1 to TRBJ2-7; TRBD1 matches 7 bases. Germline CDR1 MNHNS, CDR2 SASEGT. The CDR3 contains 15 residues. This chain's CDR3 is CASSGGDRQKYEQNF. For the CDR3, the DNA is TGTGCCAGCAGTGGAGGGGACAGACAAAAGTACGAGCAGAACTTC.

This clonotype showed up just a few times. The chain couples TRBV7-2 to TRBJ1-1; 7 bases are a match to TRBD1. The ends lost 2 bases at V and 2 bases at J; junction bases unmatched: 5. Germline loops: CDR1 SGHTA, CDR2 FQGNSA. This CDR3 region has 15 residues. The CDR3 sequence is CASSLRQGTNTEAFF. The CDR3 region has the DNA TGTGCCAGCAGCTTACGACAGGGAACCAACACTGAAGCTTTCTTT.